The 6 T cell receptor beta chains presented below share a single source sample, sequenced in a study of T-cell memory formation after mild COVID-19. A single record per CDR3 protein comes from TCRdb applying MiXCR to the 5' RACE reads. The sample records 550,000 to 600,000 distinct CDR3 sequences, roughly 17% being singletons. Sequencing was performed on PBMCs or a T cell subset sorted from them (not recorded which). The receptors derive from an adult woman who had mild COVID-19 (a few samples of this study predate the infection). Cell type and time point are not known.

The rearrangement uses TRBV13 and TRBJ2-2, with TRBD1 matching 7 bases. The germline CDR1 and CDR2 sequences are PRHDT and FYEKMQ (reference sequence). V dropped 0 bases and J dropped 3; count of bases not matched to a gene: 7. This CDR3 has 17 amino acids. The CDR3 DNA reads as TGTGCCAGCAGCTTAGGTCCCACAGGGGTGCACACCGGGGAGCTGTTTTTT. Protein product: CASSLGPTGVHTGELFF.

The rearrangement uses TRBV3-1 and TRBJ2-1; 11 nucleotides line up with TRBD2. The CDR3 covers 15 residues. With V trimmed by 0 bases and J by 9 bases, 4 bases remained unmatched. Per the germline V gene, CDR1 is LGHDT and CDR2 is YNNKEL (reference sequence). The chain's CDR3 is CASSQELAGACEQFF. The CDR3 DNA is TGTGCCAGCAGCCAAGAACTAGCGGGAGCGTGTGAGCAGTTCTTC.

The V and J genes are TRBV5-1 and TRBJ2-3, with 9 nucleotides matching TRBD2. Germline V gene sequence: CDR1 SGHRS, CDR2 YFSETQ. The junction had 8 bases not matched to a gene; V was cut back by 2 bases and J by 4 bases. This CDR3 comprises 16 residues. This chain's CDR3 is CASSLGTSIDPDTQYF. The CDR3 DNA reads TGCGCCAGCAGCTTAGGGACTAGCATAGACCCAGATACGCAGTATTTT. Filled out from reference TRBV5-1 and TRBJ2-3, the complete variable domain reads KAGVTQTPRYLIKTRGQQVTLSCSPISGHRSVSWYQQTPGQGLQFLFEYFSETQRNKGNFPGRFSGRQFSNSRSEMNVSTLELGDSALYLCASSLGTSIDPDTQYFGPGTRLTVL.

The J gene is TRBJ2-1, the V gene TRBV11-3, with D tentatively TRBD1 (6 bases). The V gene lost 5 bases and the J gene lost 7 bases, with 12 bases spanning the gap. This CDR3 region has 13 residues. CDR1 and CDR2 (germline): SGHNT, YENEEA. CDR3 nucleotides: TGTGCCAGCAGCATAGCAGGGGATAATGAGCAGTTCTTC. It specifies CASSIAGDNEQFF. Full variable domain (rest looked up from reference TRBV11-3 and TRBJ2-1): EAGVVQSPRYKIIEKKQPVAFWCNPISGHNTLYWYLQNLGQGPELLIRYENEEAVDDSQLPKDRFSAERLKGVDSTLKIQPAELGDSAVYLCASSIAGDNEQFFGPGTRLTVL.

This clonotype was observed a handful of times. The rearrangement links TRBV2 to TRBJ2-1; D may be TRBD2 (7 bases). In germline, CDR1 is SNHLY, CDR2 FYNNEI. This CDR3 is 20 amino acids long. V lost 4 bases, J lost 4 bases, and 29 bases lay in between. CDR3 loop: CASSARTTRGPPTVYNEQFF. Written as DNA, the CDR3 is TGTGCCAGCAGTGCACGGACTACGCGGGGGCCCCCGACAGTATACAATGAGCAGTTCTTC.

This clonotype has a handful of counts. CDR3 amino acids: CASSSPDRGVTEAFF. The CDR3 nucleotides are TGTGCCAGCAGCTCACCCGACAGGGGTGTCACTGAAGCTTTCTTT. The V gene is TRBV11-3, the J gene TRBJ1-1; 8 bases are shared with TRBD1. This CDR3 is 15 amino acids long. The V segment lost 4 bases and the J segment 4 bases; nucleotides outside the gene matches: 8. Per germline, CDR1 SGHNT and CDR2 YENEEA.